Below are 20 T cell receptor beta chains sequenced from a single sample in a study of early T cells in non-severe SARS-CoV-2 infection. TCRdb recomputed calls from the 5' RACE reads with MiXCR, one row per CDR3 protein. In the table there are tens of thousands of distinct CDR3 sequences, around 6% of which are singletons. The sequencing input was whole blood. All receptors derive from an adult who was a healthcare worker with PCR-confirmed SARS-CoV-2 infection or an uninfected control (not recorded which).

This clonotype was seen repeatedly, ten times or more. The rearrangement joins TRBV11-2 to TRBJ2-1; D may be TRBD1 (11 bases). CDR1 is SGHAT, CDR2 FQNNGV, per germline. The CDR3 sequence is 20 residues long. The ends were cut back, 3 bases at V and 8 bases at J, with 32 bases in the middle. The CDR3 DNA reads as TGTGCCAGCAGCTTCGGACAGGGGGCCTCGTTGACTAGCGGGTACCATGAGCAGTTCTTC. Protein product: CASSFGQGASLTSGYHEQFF.

The V and J genes are TRBV4-2 and TRBJ2-5, with a weak D call TRBD1 (7 bases). This CDR3 has 15 amino acids. The germline V gene encodes CDR1 LGHNA and CDR2 YNFKEQ. Trimming removed 4 bases from V and 4 bases from J, with 16 bases in between. As DNA, the CDR3 is TGTGCCAGCAGCCGCCGGGACTCAGGGGGAGAGACCCAGTACTTC. It translates to CASSRRDSGGETQYF.

This clonotype was seen ten or more times. The V gene is TRBV3-1, the J gene TRBJ2-6; 7 nucleotides agree with TRBD1. The germline V gene encodes CDR1 LGHDT and CDR2 YNNKEL (reference sequence). V was pared by 0 bases and J by 2 bases, with 7 bases of the junction left unmatched. The CDR3 sequence is 18 residues long. The CDR3 is CASSQDPQTGTGANVLTF. DNA for the CDR3: TGTGCCAGCAGCCAAGATCCGCAGACAGGGACTGGGGCCAACGTCCTGACTTTC.

DNA for the CDR3: TGTGCCATCAGTGGGGGCCTCATGAACACTGAAGCTTTCTTT. Residues: CAISGGLMNTEAFF. The genes are TRBV10-3 and TRBJ1-1, with a possible D match to TRBD1 (5 bases). The CDR3 runs 14 residues. Trimming removed 4 bases from V and 0 bases from J, with 9 bases in between. Germline values: CDR1 ENHRY, CDR2 SYGVKD.

The chain links TRBV6-1 to TRBJ2-5; TRBD1 or TRBD2 may be the D gene (5 bases each). Germline CDR1 MNHNS, CDR2 SASEGT. Trimming took off 0 bases at V and 1 base at J, with 6 bases between the two ends. This CDR3 has 14 residues. The CDR3, as DNA: TGTGCCAGCAGTGAAGCGGGACCCCAAGAGACCCAGTACTTC. As protein: CASSEAGPQETQYF.

This clonotype was seen only a few times. This chain links TRBV30 with TRBJ1-1; tentative D call: TRBD1 (6 bases). This CDR3 comprises 13 residues. Between the trimmed V and J ends, which lost 0 bases and 1 base, there was a span of 6 bases. Germline V gives CDR1 GTSNPN, CDR2 SVGIG (reference sequence). Here the CDR3 reads CAWSVQGNTEAFF. The CDR3 bases are TGTGCCTGGAGTGTACAGGGGAACACTGAAGCTTTCTTT.

This clonotype showed up many times. This chain joins TRBV18 and TRBJ1-4; D remains ambiguous. The CDR3 runs to 14 residues. Trimming shortened V by 5 bases and J by 3 bases, and 10 bases separated the two germline ends. Per germline, CDR1 KGHSH and CDR2 LQKENI. The CDR3 reads CASSSSGANEKLFF. DNA of the CDR3: TGTGCCAGCTCATCCTCGGGCGCTAATGAAAAACTGTTTTTT.

The J gene is TRBJ1-2, the V gene TRBV7-9; possible D gene TRBD1, 5 bases. The germline CDR1 and CDR2 sequences are SEHNR and FQNEAQ (reference sequence). Trimming left V 2 bases short and J 2 bases short, with 15 bases between. There are 16 residues in the CDR3. DNA for the CDR3: TGTGCCAGCAGCTTATTCAAAACGGGGCAGAACTATGGCTACACCTTC. This encodes CASSLFKTGQNYGYTF.

This clonotype showed up many times. The chain combines TRBV15 with TRBJ1-1; 7 nucleotides match TRBD1. CDR1 is LNHNV, CDR2 YYDKDF, per germline (reference sequence). CDR3 size: 15 residues. Losses at the gene ends were 2 bases for V and 5 bases for J; bases not matched to a gene: 8. The CDR3 DNA is TGTGCCACCAGCAGAACAGACAGGGATGTAACTGAAGCTTTCTTT. It specifies CATSRTDRDVTEAFF. The entire variable domain, with the rest obtained from reference TRBV15 and TRBJ1-1, is as follows: DAMVIQNPRYQVTQFGKPVTLSCSQTLNHNVMYWYQQKSSQAPKLLFHYYDKDFNNEADTPDNFQSRRPNTSFCFLDIRSPGLGDTAMYLCATSRTDRDVTEAFFGQGTRLTVV.

This clonotype was seen only a few times. This chain uses TRBV28 with TRBJ1-1; D call uncertain. The CDR3 is 12 residues long. Germline values: CDR1 MDHEN, CDR2 SYDVKM. Trimming removed 1 base from V and 3 bases from J, with 3 bases in between. The chain's CDR3 is CASSLSHTEAFF. In nucleotides, the CDR3 is TGTGCCAGCAGTTTATCCCACACTGAAGCTTTCTTT.

This clonotype has a count of ten or more. The J gene is TRBJ2-7, the V gene TRBV7-2; the D gene is possibly TRBD2 (6 bases). CDR1 SGHTA and CDR2 FQGNSA come from the germline V gene. V shed 5 bases and J shed 3 bases, with 17 bases lying between them. The CDR3 runs to 15 residues. CDR3 loop: CASSRNPGRIYEQYF. The CDR3 nucleotides read TGTGCCAGCAGCAGAAACCCCGGGAGAATCTACGAGCAGTACTTC.

In its sample, this clonotype was seen many times. J is TRBJ1-1 and V is TRBV18, with 8 bases that match TRBD1. The CDR3 contains 15 residues. Germline values: CDR1 KGHSH, CDR2 LQKENI. The trim removed 3 bases at V and 6 bases at J, leaving 9 bases unmatched. The CDR3 sequence is CASSPPSTGAAEAFF. As DNA, the CDR3 is TGTGCCAGCTCACCCCCTTCGACAGGGGCGGCTGAAGCTTTCTTT.

At least ten counts were recorded for this clonotype. The chain is built from TRBV6-2 or TRBV6-3 and TRBJ1-6, with unresolved D. The CDR3 has 12 residues. Per the germline V gene, CDR1 is MNHEY and CDR2 is SVGEGT. V was trimmed by 5 bases and J by 18 bases, leaving 17 bases between them. The CDR3: CASSLDGRSHHF. The CDR3, as DNA: TGTGCCAGCAGTCTGGACGGGAGATCGCACCACTTT.

This clonotype was counted ten times or more. The chain joins TRBV12-3 or TRBV12-4 to TRBJ2-5; 16 nucleotides line up with TRBD2. CDR3 length: 17 amino acids. V shed 5 bases and J 7 bases; nucleotides not matched to a gene: 10. The CDR3 region has the DNA TGTGCCAGCAGTCCTCCGGGACTAGCGGGGGGGTTTGGGACCCAGTACTTC. This gives the protein CASSPPGLAGGFGTQYF.

This clonotype was recorded many times. The gene calls are TRBV10-3 and TRBJ2-5, with 7 bases that match TRBD2. V lost 8 bases and J lost 5; bases outside the gene matches: 8. Germline V CDR1 and CDR2: ENHRY, SYGVKD. The CDR3 spans 13 residues. CDR3: CAIQRGVLETQYF. DNA for the CDR3: TGTGCCATCCAACGGGGGGTCCTCGAGACCCAGTACTTC.

In its sample, this clonotype was seen a few times. This sequence joins TRBV7-8 and TRBJ2-1; 9 positions match TRBD2. From germline, CDR1 is SGHVS and CDR2 FQNEAQ. The CDR3 is 15 amino acids. V shed 3 bases, J shed 4 bases, and the junction held 4 bases outside the gene matches. In DNA, the CDR3 is TGTGCCAGCAGCTTCCGGACTAGCGAATACAATGAGCAGTTCTTC. It is translated as CASSFRTSEYNEQFF.

V gene TRBV5-4 combines with J gene TRBJ2-7; weak D call: TRBD2 (5 bases). Trimming cost V 0 bases and J 6 bases, with 16 bases left between them. The germline gives CDR1 SGHNT, CDR2 YYREEE (reference sequence). The CDR3 covers 15 residues. CDR3 nucleotides: TGTGCCAGCAGCTTGGGGGCCGGGATCCTAAGCGAGCAGTACTTC. Amino acids: CASSLGAGILSEQYF.

This clonotype was found many times. CDR3 in amino acids: CASSYGEGNQPQHF. In DNA, the CDR3 is TGTGCCAGCAGTTACGGGGAGGGCAATCAGCCCCAGCATTTT. The chain carries TRBV6-6 and TRBJ1-5, with D hard to call. Trimming took 2 bases from V and 2 from J, leaving 7 bases between them. Germline loops: CDR1 MNHNY, CDR2 SVGAGI (reference sequence). There are 14 residues in the CDR3.

This clonotype was seen more than once but under ten times. CDR3 in amino acids: CASSQGGHTGELFF. CDR3 nucleotide sequence: TGTGCCAGCAGCCAGGGGGGGCACACCGGGGAGCTGTTTTTT. The V gene is TRBV3-1, the J gene TRBJ2-2; the D gene is possibly TRBD2 (7 bases). Per the germline V gene, CDR1 is LGHDT and CDR2 is YNNKEL (reference sequence). The CDR3 is made up of 14 amino acids. With 3 bases removed from V and 3 bases from J, the gap between germline ends came to 8 bases.

At least ten counts were recorded for this clonotype. The V gene is TRBV20-1, the J gene TRBJ1-2; D uncertain. The germline V gene has CDR1 DFQATT and CDR2 SNEGSKA (reference sequence). The germline V and J ends were trimmed by 4 bases and 8 bases, with 17 bases remaining between them. This CDR3 has 13 amino acids. CDR3 sequence: CSAIEVRAAGYTF. The CDR3 nucleotides are TGCAGTGCTATAGAGGTCCGCGCGGCCGGCTACACCTTC.